This T cell receptor beta chain was sequenced during a study of blood T cell repertoires in COVID-19. Study background: Collection of acute and convalescent COVID-19 samples took place in the United States, Italy and Spain.

In the source study's methods: Amplification of reference gene primers was used by the study to estimate nucleated cell counts. TCRdb's copy holds only in-frame clones and misses some; the assay was immunoSEQ multiplex PCR. V, J and clone size reflect that table, while D and trimming were determined from the DNA. The sample comprises about 150,000 clones, approximately 86% of which are singletons, and around 7% rests with the top ten. Per the germline V gene, CDR1 is SQVTM and CDR2 is ANQGSEA. Unmatched junction bases numbered 4, after V lost 4 bases and J lost 4 bases. The CDR3 runs 13 residues. The sequence was obtained from a man aged 50-60 years with active or convalescent COVID-19. The chain links TRBV29-1 to TRBJ2-1; TRBD2 matches 7 bases. Sequenced input: peripheral blood. The chain's CDR3 is CSVVSGLYNEQFF. The CDR3 coding sequence is TGCAGCGTTGTTAGCGGGTTGTACAATGAGCAGTTCTTC.